Sequencing of this TCR beta chain was carried out in a study of cytomegalovirus exposure and HLA in healthy donors. Study findings and constraints: According to the study, 160 or so TCR beta chains were cytomegalovirus-associated. In vitro testing confirmed a few CMV-associated chains as specific for CMV antigens. Among TCR sequences, most were rare, though some public TCRs appeared in many donors.

CDR3 length: 19 residues. CDR1 is MGHRA and CDR2 is YSYEKL in the germline V gene. Unmatched junction bases numbered 18, after V lost 5 bases and J lost 2 bases. Using immunoSEQ multiplex PCR, the repertoire was profiled, and TCRdb retains in-frame clones only, with some absent. The sample lists 150,000 to 200,000 clones; about 83% were seen once. On this clone: The antigen is not known.

Sample: PBMCs. The chain has TRBV4-1 and TRBJ2-5; 9 nucleotides align to TRBD2. The receptor was derived from a young woman in good health and CMV-seronegative. The CDR3 here is CASSGRLAVPLRGQETQYF. The CDR3 DNA reads TGCGCCAGCAGCGGGAGACTAGCGGTCCCCTTGAGGGGGCAAGAGACCCAGTACTTC.